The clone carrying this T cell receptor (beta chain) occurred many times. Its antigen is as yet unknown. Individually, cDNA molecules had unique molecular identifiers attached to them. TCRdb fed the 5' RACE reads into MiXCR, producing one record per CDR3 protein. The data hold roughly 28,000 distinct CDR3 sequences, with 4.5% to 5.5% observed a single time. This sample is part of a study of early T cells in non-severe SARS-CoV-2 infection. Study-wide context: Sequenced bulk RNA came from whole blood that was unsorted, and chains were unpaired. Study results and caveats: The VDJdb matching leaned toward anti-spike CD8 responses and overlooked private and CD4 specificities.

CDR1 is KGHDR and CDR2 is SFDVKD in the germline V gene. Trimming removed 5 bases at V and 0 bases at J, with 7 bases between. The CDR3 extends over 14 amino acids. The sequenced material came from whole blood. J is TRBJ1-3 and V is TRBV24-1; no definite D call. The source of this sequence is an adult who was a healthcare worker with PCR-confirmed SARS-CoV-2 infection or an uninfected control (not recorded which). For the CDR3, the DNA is TGTGCCACCAGTGCGTCGGGCTCTGGAAACACCATATATTTT. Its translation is CATSASGSGNTIYF.